Below are 10 T cell receptor beta chains sequenced from a single sample in a study of T-cell reconstitution after alpha-beta-depleted transplantation in children. As it was prepared, the TCRbeta library received unique molecular identifiers. TCRdb called the PCR reads again in MiXCR, with one record for every CDR3 protein. The repertoire has about 230,000 distinct CDR3 sequences, around 8.9% of them found once; the top ten carry around 5.1%. The sample consisted of PBMCs from the stem cell graft donor, taken from the stem cell graft. These receptors were obtained from a human donor who donated a stem cell graft to a child with SCID.

This clonotype was observed many times. The genes are TRBV29-1 and TRBJ1-1; D unclear. V was trimmed by 6 bases and J by 6 bases, leaving 14 bases between them. The CDR3 runs to 12 residues. Germline CDR1 SQVTM, CDR2 ANQGSEA. The CDR3 is CSVGGRGPEAFF. CDR3 coding DNA: TGCAGCGTCGGCGGACGCGGTCCTGAAGCTTTCTTT.

This clonotype has ten or more counts. The J gene is TRBJ2-1, the V gene TRBV7-3; 8 nucleotides align to TRBD2. The CDR3 sequence is 16 residues long. Germline V gives CDR1 SGHTA, CDR2 FQGTGA. The V gene end was trimmed by 0 bases and the J gene end by 7 bases; junction bases not matched to a gene: 8. CDR3 DNA sequence: TGTGCCAGCAGCTTAACTTCGGGACTAGTTCCGAATGAGCAGTTCTTC. Translating gives CASSLTSGLVPNEQFF.

The chain employs TRBV20-1 and TRBJ2-3; 7 bases fit TRBD1. This CDR3 is 17 amino acids long. Germline V CDR1 and CDR2: DFQATT, SNEGSKA (reference sequence). CDR3 DNA: TGCTGCGCTAGGTCTATGGTGGGCAGGGGGATTGAAGATACGCAGTATTTT. It encodes CCARSMVGRGIEDTQYF.

This clonotype was counted at least ten times. J is TRBJ1-6 and V is TRBV5-1; possible D gene TRBD1, 6 bases. Germline loops: CDR1 SGHRS, CDR2 YFSETQ. Trimming took off 4 bases at V and 14 bases at J, with 16 bases between the two ends. The CDR3 length is 13 residues. This CDR3 reads CASSRTAGWALHF. CDR3 nucleotide sequence: TGCGCCAGCAGCCGGACAGCCGGTTGGGCCCTCCACTTT.

In its sample, this clonotype was seen many times. V is TRBV19 and J is TRBJ2-2; perhaps D is TRBD1 or TRBD2 (5 bases each). This CDR3 contains 16 residues. Germline CDR1 and CDR2: LNHDA and SQIVND (reference sequence). V lost 5 bases and J 5 bases, leaving 18 bases between the germline ends. CDR3 protein: CASSGRGRGPTGELFF. For the CDR3, the DNA is TGTGCCAGTAGTGGTCGAGGCCGGGGCCCAACCGGGGAGCTGTTTTTT.

This clonotype was counted at least ten times. The V and J genes are TRBV5-5 and TRBJ2-1; D not resolved. Trimming took 0 bases from V and 9 from J, leaving 10 bases between them. This CDR3 region has 13 residues. Looked up from germline, CDR1 is SGHKS and CDR2 is YYEKEE (reference sequence). The CDR3 region has the DNA TGTGCCAGCAGCTTGGAGTGGTTCCTTGAGCAGTTCTTC. Its translation is CASSLEWFLEQFF.

This clonotype was picked up a small number of times. V gene TRBV30 combines with J gene TRBJ2-5; D tentatively fits TRBD1 or TRBD2 (6 bases each). Trimming removed 4 bases at V and 4 bases at J, with 10 bases between. CDR1 is GTSNPN, CDR2 SVGIG, per germline (reference sequence). The CDR3 is 12 residues long. The chain's CDR3 is CAWNRGRETQYF. The CDR3 region has the DNA TGTGCCTGGAACCGGGGGCGAGAGACCCAGTACTTC.

The sample holds many counts of this clonotype. This sequence joins TRBV5-1 and TRBJ1-4; 7 bases agree with TRBD1. The CDR3 is 16 amino acids. Germline V gives CDR1 SGHRS, CDR2 YFSETQ. The V and J ends lost 4 bases and 4 bases, in that order; junction bases with no gene match: 10. CDR3 nucleotide sequence: TGCGCCAGCAGCCTCCGGGACAGCCGTAATAATGAAAAACTGTTTTTT. Protein sequence: CASSLRDSRNNEKLFF. The full variable domain, in which reference TRBV5-1 and TRBJ1-4 provide the parts outside the CDR3, is KAGVTQTPRYLIKTRGQQVTLSCSPISGHRSVSWYQQTPGQGLQFLFEYFSETQRNKGNFPGRFSGRQFSNSRSEMNVSTLELGDSALYLCASSLRDSRNNEKLFFGSGTQLSVL.

The chain is built from TRBV19 and TRBJ2-6; D unclear. This CDR3 region has 16 residues. The V and J ends lost 3 bases and 0 bases respectively, with 9 bases between them. Germline CDR1 LNHDA, CDR2 SQIVND (reference sequence). The CDR3: CASSIVAHSGANVLTF. CDR3 sequence (DNA): TGTGCCAGTAGTATCGTGGCACACTCTGGGGCCAACGTCCTGACTTTC.

This clonotype was counted ten times or more. The V call is TRBV29-1, the J call TRBJ2-4; D is possibly TRBD2 (6 bases). Germline CDR1 is SQVTM and CDR2 is ANQGSEA. CDR3 length: 14 amino acids. Between the trimmed V and J ends, which lost 1 base and 1 base, there was a span of 8 bases. The DNA for the CDR3 is TGCAGCGTTGAAGCAGGAGGGGCCAAAAACATTCAGTACTTC. Residues: CSVEAGGAKNIQYF.